This TCR beta chain came from a study of breast tumors, draining lymph nodes, adjacent tissues. Study-level results: Luminal-like breast cancer showed significantly higher tumor–nontumor repertoire similarity than basal-like. Tumor TCR diversity was below lymph nodes but above nontumor tissue.

Trimming removed 4 bases from V and 2 bases from J; junction bases left unmatched: 28. The CDR3 contains 22 residues. From germline, CDR1 is MNHEY and CDR2 SVGEGT. Samples came from axillary lymph nodes draining the breast cancer. In its sample, this clonotype was seen a few times. Its target is unknown. A single record per CDR3 protein comes from TCRdb applying MiXCR to the multiplex PCR reads. The sample consists of some 200,000 distinct CDR3 sequences, around 33% of them appearing once. Material: axillary lymph node tissue. J is TRBJ2-7 and V is TRBV6-2 or TRBV6-3; 8 bases map to TRBD2. The TCR originated in a female donor with breast cancer. Some clones in this sample may be carry-over from other donors' samples. The CDR3 bases are TGTGCCAGCAGTTCCCCGCCGGGACTCCGCGCAGAGGGAGCGGGAGTTGCCTACGAGCAGTACTTC. Translation gives CASSSPPGLRAEGAGVAYEQYF.